One sample yielded the 10 T cell receptor beta chains listed below, sequenced in a study of monozygotic twins with inflammatory bowel disease. TCRdb reprocessed the 5' RACE reads, with one entry per CDR3 protein and no DNA. The sample totals about 440,000 distinct CDR3 sequences. The specimen was blood. The source of these receptors is a human donor with ulcerative colitis or Crohn's disease, or a healthy co-twin of an affected twin (not recorded which).

The V call is TRBV19, the J call TRBJ2-2; TCRdb's D gene call, TRBD1, goes unchecked for lack of DNA. Germline values: CDR1 LNHDA, CDR2 SQIVND (reference sequence). The CDR3 length is 13 residues. The CDR3 loop reads CASGQGNTGELFF. The full variable domain, its missing parts supplied by reference TRBV19 and TRBJ2-2, is DGGITQSPKYLFRKEGQNVTLSCEQNLNHDAMYWYRQDPGQGLRLIYYSQIVNDFQKGDIAEGYSVSREKKESFPLTVTSAQKNPTAFYLCASGQGNTGELFFGEGSRLTVL.

The chain has TRBV7-2 and TRBJ2-1; the TCRdb D gene call, TRBD2, has no DNA to confirm it. Germline CDR1 reads SGHTA; CDR2 reads FQGNSA. The CDR3 runs to 16 residues. The CDR3 protein is CASSSVGGRKGDEQFF. Full variable domain (missing parts from reference TRBV7-2 and TRBJ2-1): GAGVSQSPSNKVTEKGKDVELRCDPISGHTALYWYRQSLGQGLEFLIYFQGNSAPDKSGLPSDRFSAERTGGSVSTLTIQRTQQEDSAVYLCASSSVGGRKGDEQFFGPGTRLTVL.

This chain's CDR3 is CSVRASSGANVLTF. V is TRBV29-1 and J is TRBJ2-6; lacking DNA, the TRBD2 call made by TCRdb goes unchecked. Germline V lookup: CDR1 SQVTM, CDR2 ANQGSEA. This CDR3 is built from 14 residues.

The J gene is TRBJ2-3, the V gene TRBV14. Germline lookup yields CDR1 SGHDN and CDR2 FVKESK. The CDR3 contains 15 residues. CDR3 sequence reads: CASSYYGAGTDTQYF.

The J gene is TRBJ2-5, the V gene TRBV5-1; TCRdb outputs TRBD1, but without DNA this stays unchecked. The CDR3 is 15 residues long. Germline V CDR1 and CDR2: SGHRS, YFSETQ. The CDR3 spells CASSLEGTDKETQYF.

The V call is TRBV7-2, the J call TRBJ1-4; the TCRdb call, TRBD1, lacks DNA for checking. Germline CDR1 SGHTA, CDR2 FQGNSA. This CDR3 has 16 amino acids. CDR3 sequence: CASSLYGQSNNEKLFF.

The CDR3 region is CASTHRVGLYEQYF. The chain recombines TRBV6-1 with TRBJ2-7; TCRdb designates TRBD1, a call that cannot be tested without DNA. Per the germline V gene, CDR1 is MNHNS and CDR2 is SASEGT. CDR3 length equals 14 residues.

The chain carries TRBV20-1 and TRBJ1-5; TCRdb's D gene call, TRBD1, goes unchecked for lack of DNA. Germline CDR1 reads DFQATT; CDR2 reads SNEGSKA (reference sequence). This CDR3 has 14 residues. The CDR3 sequence: CSATPGTSNQPQHF.

V usage is TRBV10-3 and J usage is TRBJ2-2; TCRdb proposes TRBD2, but this gene call is untestable without DNA. Germline V lookup: CDR1 ENHRY, CDR2 SYGVKD. This CDR3 is 15 amino acids long. The CDR3 region is CAISDTGTNTGELFF.

J is TRBJ2-5 and V is TRBV10-3; TCRdb gives TRBD1 as the D gene, but with no DNA this cannot be confirmed. CDR3 length: 13 amino acids. The germline V gene has CDR1 ENHRY and CDR2 SYGVKD. CDR3 protein: CAISVQGGETQYF.